This is a list of T cell receptor beta chains from one sample in a study of graft-versus-host responses after intestinal transplantation. Clones were read by immunoSEQ multiplex PCR, and TCRdb kept only the in-frame ones, dropping some. This sample carries roughly 3,900 clones, 70% to 90% of them seen once, and the ten largest clones take 4.8%. The material was ileum tissue, obtained roughly 660 days after intestinal transplant. Every receptor here comes from a human patient who received an intestinal transplant, so some T cells may come from the graft donor. CDR3s include the opening cysteine and the closing phenylalanine or tryptophan. D genes are given only for firm matches. Where a row states a size, it is once, few, many or the class of an expanded clone; other rows omit it.

once TRBJ2-3 TRBV7-8 - CASSLGADTQYF TGTGCCAGCAGCTTGGGCGCAGATACGCAGTATTTT
- TRBJ2-7 TRBV7-9 - CASSHLGTYEQYF TGTGCCAGCAGCCATCTAGGAACCTACGAGCAGTACTTC
- TRBJ2-2 TRBV10-2 - CASSEPPEIRWAGELFF TGCGCCAGCAGTGAGCCACCTGAAATCAGATGGGCCGGGGAGCTGTTTTTT
few TRBJ2-7 TRBV19 - CASSILFPTAVSYEQYF TGTGCCAGTAGTATCTTATTCCCCACAGCCGTCTCCTACGAGCAGTACTTC
few TRBJ1-5 TRBV18 - CASSPTKYEPQHF TGTGCCAGCTCACCAACAAAGTACGAGCCCCAGCATTTT
- TRBJ1-2 TRBV5-4 - CASLFYVPGKIYGYTF TGTGCCAGCTTATTCTACGTACCAGGAAAGATCTATGGCTACACCTTC
few TRBJ1-1 TRBV7-9 TRBD1 CASSMDREAFF TGTGCCAGCAGCATGGACAGGGAAGCTTTCTTT
- TRBJ2-5 TRBV19 TRBD2 CASSGAGGQETQYF TGTGCCAGTAGTGGAGCGGGGGGTCAAGAGACCCAGTACTTC
- TRBJ1-2 TRBV5-1 - CASSSMTSYGYTF TGCGCCAGCAGCTCGATGACGAGCTATGGCTACACCTTC
few TRBJ2-5 TRBV19 - CASSRGQETQYF TGTGCCAGTTCACGGGGTCAAGAGACCCAGTACTTC
- TRBJ2-7 TRBV5-5 - CASSLEWQTEQYF TGTGCCAGCAGCTTGGAATGGCAGACCGAGCAGTACTTC
- TRBJ2-3 TRBV5-8 - CASSLQGRDTQYF TGTGCCAGCAGCTTGCAGGGGAGAGATACGCAGTATTTT
- TRBJ1-5 TRBV5-1 - CASSFGDGQPQHF TGCGCCAGCAGCTTCGGGGACGGGCAGCCCCAGCATTTT
- TRBJ2-5 TRBV11-3 TRBD1 CASSPGGQVTQETQYF TGTGCCAGCAGCCCAGGGGGACAGGTAACTCAAGAGACCCAGTACTTC
- TRBJ1-3 TRBV21-1 - CASSAVMLQHARNTIYF TGTGCCAGCAGCGCCGTTATGCTACAACACGCACGAAACACCATATATTTT
- TRBJ2-2 TRBV2 - CASTRGGELFF TGTGCCAGCACAAGGGGGGGGGAGCTGTTTTTT
- TRBJ2-5 TRBV18 TRBD2 CASSLGLAGAGETQYF TGTGCCAGCTCACTTGGACTAGCGGGGGCCGGGGAGACCCAGTACTTC
- TRBJ1-5 TRBV9 - CANSVEGGGNQPQHF TGTGCCAACAGCGTAGAGGGAGGGGGCAATCAGCCCCAGCATTTT
- TRBJ2-6 TRBV10-1 - CASSTWQRSAQSRANVLTF TGCGCCAGCAGTACATGGCAAAGATCCGCACAAAGTCGGGCCAACGTCCTGACTTTC
- TRBJ2-5 TRBV14 - CASSPWGGQETQYF TGTGCCAGCAGCCCTTGGGGTGGTCAAGAGACCCAGTACTTC
- TRBJ2-7 TRBV25-1 - CASMRGYEQYF TGTGCCAGCATGCGGGGATACGAGCAGTACTTC
- TRBJ2-5 TRBV7-6 - CASSLGSLVKETQYF TGTGCCAGCAGCTTAGGTTCCCTTGTCAAAGAGACCCAGTACTTC
few TRBJ1-2 TRBV5-1 TRBD1 CASSLGTGGFGGYTF TGCGCCAGCAGCTTGGGGACAGGGGGCTTCGGTGGCTACACCTTC
- TRBJ1-5 TRBV6-1 - CASSDSLGALNQPQHF TGTGCCAGCAGTGATTCTTTAGGGGCGTTAAATCAGCCCCAGCATTTT
- TRBJ1-6 TRBV28 TRBD1 CASSSTGGLGLGNSPLHF TGTGCCAGCAGTTCGACAGGGGGTCTAGGTCTTGGTAATTCACCCCTCCACTTT
- TRBJ2-4 TRBV7-2 TRBD1 CASSMGTAKNIQYF TGTGCCAGCAGCATGGGGACAGCAAAAAACATTCAGTACTTC
once TRBJ1-5 TRBV27 - CASSLQQSNQPQHF TGTGCCAGCAGTTTGCAACAAAGCAATCAGCCCCAGCATTTT
- TRBJ2-1 TRBV5-4 TRBD2 CASSERGRGNEQFF TGTGCCAGTAGCGAGCGGGGGCGGGGGAATGAGCAGTTCTTC
- TRBJ2-2 TRBV2 - CASSRAGELFF TGTGCCAGCAGTAGGGCCGGGGAGCTGTTTTTT
- TRBJ2-1 TRBV6-1 - CASTIFYPNEQFF TGTGCCAGCACTATCTTTTATCCCAATGAGCAGTTCTTC
- TRBJ2-2 TRBV7-6 - CASSLARGSGELFF TGTGCCAGCAGCTTAGCCCGGGGCTCCGGGGAGCTGTTTTTT
- TRBJ1-5 TRBV5-1 TRBD1 CASSQGQPNQPQHF TGCGCCAGCAGCCAGGGACAGCCCAATCAGCCCCAGCATTTT
- TRBJ2-3 TRBV30 TRBD2 CAWSAIAGAGTDTQYF TGTGCCTGGAGTGCAATAGCGGGGGCGGGGACAGATACGCAGTATTTT
- TRBJ2-7 TRBV6-6 - CASSKQSSYEQYF TGTGCCAGCAGCAAACAGAGCTCCTACGAGCAGTACTTC
few TRBJ1-3 TRBV5-6 - CASSSTQGSGNTIYF TGTGCCAGCAGCTCCACACAGGGATCTGGAAACACCATATATTTT
- TRBJ2-7 TRBV7-9 - CASSSDAQATYEQYF TGTGCCAGCAGCTCGGACGCCCAAGCTACCTACGAGCAGTACTTC
once TRBJ1-2 TRBV27 - CASRPAQLYGYTF TGTGCCAGCAGACCTGCACAGCTCTATGGCTACACCTTC
few TRBJ1-5 TRBV5-1 - CASSLGEMNQPQHF TGCGCCAGCAGCTTGGGAGAGATGAATCAGCCCCAGCATTTT
- TRBJ2-7 TRBV11-2 - CASSTGPTYEQYF TGTGCCAGCAGCACCGGGCCCACCTACGAGCAGTACTTC
- TRBJ1-1 TRBV11-3 - CASSLGQGSGNTEAFF TGTGCCAGCAGCTTAGGGCAGGGGTCAGGGAACACTGAAGCTTTCTTT
once TRBJ1-3 TRBV30 - CAWSVLGTGRNTIYF TGTGCCTGGAGTGTACTGGGTACAGGACGGAACACCATATATTTT
- TRBJ1-2 TRBV9 - CASSVIAGASGDGYTF TGTGCCAGCAGCGTAATTGCAGGGGCCTCGGGGGATGGCTACACCTTC
- TRBJ2-2 TRBV18 TRBD2 CASSPSSGTANTGELFF TGTGCCAGCTCACCATCAAGCGGGACGGCGAACACCGGGGAGCTGTTTTTT
once TRBJ2-5 TRBV5-1 - CASMTRPFQETQYF TGCGCCAGCATGACTAGGCCCTTCCAAGAGACCCAGTACTTC
- TRBJ1-3 TRBV21-1 - CASSKGLVGVGNTIYF -
once TRBJ2-7 TRBV5-6 - CASSLADRFYEQYF TGTGCCAGCAGCTTGGCCGACAGGTTTTACGAGCAGTACTTC
- TRBJ1-5 TRBV5-1 - CASSEGDLGQPQHF TGCGCCAGCAGCGAGGGGGACCTTGGGCAGCCCCAGCATTTT
- TRBJ2-1 TRBV6-8 - CASSEVGGAYNEQFF TGTGCCAGCAGTGAAGTAGGGGGAGCCTACAATGAGCAGTTCTTC
- TRBJ1-2 TRBV5-1 TRBD1 CASSSDRGVGGYTF TGCGCCAGCAGCTCGGACAGGGGAGTAGGTGGCTACACCTTC
- TRBJ1-1 TRBV18 - CASSPQGRGPNTEAFF TGTGCCAGCTCACCACAGGGGAGGGGCCCGAACACTGAAGCTTTCTTT
once TRBJ2-2 TRBV7-3 - CASSQGTINTGELFF TGTGCCAGCAGCCAGGGGACAATCAACACCGGGGAGCTGTTTTTT
- TRBJ2-5 TRBV30 - CAWSLRQRREETQYF TGTGCCTGGAGTCTCCGTCAGCGGAGGGAAGAGACCCAGTACTTC
- TRBJ1-1 TRBV30 - CAWSPPPAASAPRRFF TGTGCCTGGAGTCCCCCTCCCGCGGCCTCAGCCCCCAGAAGGTTCTTT
- TRBJ1-4 TRBV6-5 - CASSYVERGEKLFF TGTGCCAGCAGTTACGTGGAGAGGGGTGAAAAACTGTTTTTT
- TRBJ2-1 TRBV13 TRBD1 CASSPSPGTAYNEQFF TGTGCCAGCAGCCCCTCTCCCGGGACAGCCTACAATGAGCAGTTCTTC